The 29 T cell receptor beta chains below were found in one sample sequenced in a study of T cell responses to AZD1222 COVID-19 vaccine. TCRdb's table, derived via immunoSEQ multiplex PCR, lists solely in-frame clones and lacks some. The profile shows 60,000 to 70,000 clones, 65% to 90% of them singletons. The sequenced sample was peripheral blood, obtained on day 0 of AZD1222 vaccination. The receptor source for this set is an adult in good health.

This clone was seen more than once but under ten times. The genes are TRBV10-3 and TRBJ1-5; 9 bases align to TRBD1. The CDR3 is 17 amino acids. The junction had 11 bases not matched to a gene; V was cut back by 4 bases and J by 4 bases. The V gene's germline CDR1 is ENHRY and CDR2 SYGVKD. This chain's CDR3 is CAISAGQGLVANQPQHF. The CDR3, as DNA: TGTGCCATCAGTGCAGGACAGGGGTTAGTAGCAAATCAGCCCCAGCATTTT.

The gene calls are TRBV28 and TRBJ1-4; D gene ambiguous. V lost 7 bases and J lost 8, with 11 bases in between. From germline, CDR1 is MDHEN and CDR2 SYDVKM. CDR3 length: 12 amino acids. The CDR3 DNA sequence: TGTGCCAGCACTCTACTCGGGGAAAAACTGTTTTTT. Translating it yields CASTLLGEKLFF.

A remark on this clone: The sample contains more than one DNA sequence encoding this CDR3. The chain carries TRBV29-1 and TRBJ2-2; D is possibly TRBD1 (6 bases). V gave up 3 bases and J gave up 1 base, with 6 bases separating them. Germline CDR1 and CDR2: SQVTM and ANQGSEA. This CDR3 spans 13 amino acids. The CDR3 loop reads CSVDRGNTGELFF. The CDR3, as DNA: TGCAGCGTTGACAGGGGGAACACCGGGGAGCTGTTTTTT.

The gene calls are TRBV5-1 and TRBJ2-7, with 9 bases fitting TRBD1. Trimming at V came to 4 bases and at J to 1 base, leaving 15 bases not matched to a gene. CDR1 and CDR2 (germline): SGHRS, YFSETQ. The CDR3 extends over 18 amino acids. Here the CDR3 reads CASSIRPGTGLISYEQYF. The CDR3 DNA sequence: TGCGCCAGCAGCATACGTCCCGGGACAGGGTTGATTTCCTACGAGCAGTACTTC.

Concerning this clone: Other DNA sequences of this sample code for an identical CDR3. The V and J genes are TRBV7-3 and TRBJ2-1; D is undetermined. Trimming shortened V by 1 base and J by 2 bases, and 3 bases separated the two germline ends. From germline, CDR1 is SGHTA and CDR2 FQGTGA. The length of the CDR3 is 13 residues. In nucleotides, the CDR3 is TGTGCCAGCAGCTTAAATACCTACAATGAGCAGTTCTTC. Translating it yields CASSLNTYNEQFF.

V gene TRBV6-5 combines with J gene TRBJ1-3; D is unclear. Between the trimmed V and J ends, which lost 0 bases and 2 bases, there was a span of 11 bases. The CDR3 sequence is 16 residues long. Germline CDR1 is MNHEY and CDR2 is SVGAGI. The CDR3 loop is CASSYSQASAGNTIYF. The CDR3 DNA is TGTGCCAGCAGTTACTCTCAGGCCAGCGCTGGAAACACCATATATTTT.

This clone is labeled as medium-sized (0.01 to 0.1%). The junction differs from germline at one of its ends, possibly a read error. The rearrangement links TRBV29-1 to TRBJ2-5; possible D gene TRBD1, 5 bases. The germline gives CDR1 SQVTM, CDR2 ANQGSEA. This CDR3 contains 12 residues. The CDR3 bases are TGCAGCGTGGAAGGGGTAGCCGAGACCCAGTACTTC. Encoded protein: CSVEGVAETQYF.

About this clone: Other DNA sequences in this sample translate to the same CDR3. The CDR3 sequence is CASSLRDSYGYTF. CDR3 sequence (DNA): TGCGCCAGCAGCCTCCGGGACTCCTATGGCTACACCTTC. This chain links TRBV5-1 with TRBJ1-2; weak D call: TRBD1 (5 bases). The V gene's germline CDR1 is SGHRS and CDR2 YFSETQ. The germline V and J ends were trimmed by 4 bases and 4 bases, with 11 bases remaining between them. There are 13 residues in the CDR3.

The CDR3 sequence: CASSQDPSGGENEQFF. Here the CDR3 DNA reads TGTGCCAGCAGCCAAGACCCTAGCGGGGGAGAAAATGAGCAGTTCTTC. The V call is TRBV3-1 (or the pseudogene TRBV3-2), the J call TRBJ2-1, with 10 bases fitting TRBD2. The junction had 6 bases not matched to a gene; V was cut back by 0 bases and J by 7 bases. CDR3 length: 16 amino acids. CDR1 and CDR2 from the germline V gene are LGHDT and YNNKEL (reference sequence).

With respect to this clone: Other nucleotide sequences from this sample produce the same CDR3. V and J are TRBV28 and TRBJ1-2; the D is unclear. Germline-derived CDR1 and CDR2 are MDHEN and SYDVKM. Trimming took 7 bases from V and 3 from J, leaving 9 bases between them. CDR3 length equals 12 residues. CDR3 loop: CASTLGDYGYTF. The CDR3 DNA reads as TGTGCCAGCACCCTGGGTGACTATGGCTACACCTTC.

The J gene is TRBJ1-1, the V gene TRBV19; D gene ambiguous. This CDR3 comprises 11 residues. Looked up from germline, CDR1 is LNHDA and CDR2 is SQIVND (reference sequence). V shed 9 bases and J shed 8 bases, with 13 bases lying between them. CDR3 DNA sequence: TGTGCCAGCACAAACGGACTGGAAGCTTTCTTT. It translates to CASTNGLEAFF.

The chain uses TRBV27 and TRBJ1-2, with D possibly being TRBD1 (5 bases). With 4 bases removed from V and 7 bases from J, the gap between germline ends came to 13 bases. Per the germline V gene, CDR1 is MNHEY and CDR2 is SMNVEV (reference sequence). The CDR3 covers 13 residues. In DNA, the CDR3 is TGTGCCAGCAGTTCCCTCCGCAGGGTTGGCTACACCTTC. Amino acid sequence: CASSSLRRVGYTF.

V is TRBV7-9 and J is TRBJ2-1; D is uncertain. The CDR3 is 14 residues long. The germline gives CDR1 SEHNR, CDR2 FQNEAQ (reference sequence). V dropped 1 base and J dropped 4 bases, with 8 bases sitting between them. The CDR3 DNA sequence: TGTGCCAGCAGCTTAGAGTTTCGATACAATGAGCAGTTCTTC. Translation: CASSLEFRYNEQFF.

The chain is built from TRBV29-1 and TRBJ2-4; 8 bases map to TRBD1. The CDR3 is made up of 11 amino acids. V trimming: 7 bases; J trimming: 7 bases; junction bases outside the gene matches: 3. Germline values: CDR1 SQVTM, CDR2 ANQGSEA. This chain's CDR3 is CSAGQGNIQYF. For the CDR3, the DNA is TGCAGCGCCGGACAGGGTAACATTCAGTACTTC.

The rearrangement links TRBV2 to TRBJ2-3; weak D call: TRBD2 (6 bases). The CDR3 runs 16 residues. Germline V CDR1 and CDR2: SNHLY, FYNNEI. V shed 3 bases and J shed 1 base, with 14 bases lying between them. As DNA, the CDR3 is TGTGCCAGCAGTGACTCGCCGGGACTTGGCACAGATACGCAGTATTTT. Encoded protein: CASSDSPGLGTDTQYF.

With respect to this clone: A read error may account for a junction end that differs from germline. The DNA of the CDR3 is TGTGCTAGCACCCCATCAGGGGGCACCGGGGAGCTGTTTTTT. Encoded protein: CASTPSGGTGELFF. The rearrangement joins TRBV7-7 to TRBJ2-2, with 7 bases aligning to TRBD1. The germline V gene encodes CDR1 SSHAT and CDR2 FNYEAQ (reference sequence). CDR3 size: 14 residues.

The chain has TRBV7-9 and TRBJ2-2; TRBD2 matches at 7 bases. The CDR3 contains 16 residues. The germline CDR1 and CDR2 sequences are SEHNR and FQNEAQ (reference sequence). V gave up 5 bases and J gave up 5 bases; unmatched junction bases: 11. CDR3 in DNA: TGTGCCAGCAGCCAGGCGGGGGTAACTCAAACCGGGGAGCTGTTTTTT. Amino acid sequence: CASSQAGVTQTGELFF.

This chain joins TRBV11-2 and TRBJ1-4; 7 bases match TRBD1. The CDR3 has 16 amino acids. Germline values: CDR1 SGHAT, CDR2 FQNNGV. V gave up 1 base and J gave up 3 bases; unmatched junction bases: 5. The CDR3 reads CASSLGQGGSNEKLFF. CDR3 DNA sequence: TGTGCCAGCAGCTTAGGGCAGGGGGGATCTAATGAAAAACTGTTTTTT.

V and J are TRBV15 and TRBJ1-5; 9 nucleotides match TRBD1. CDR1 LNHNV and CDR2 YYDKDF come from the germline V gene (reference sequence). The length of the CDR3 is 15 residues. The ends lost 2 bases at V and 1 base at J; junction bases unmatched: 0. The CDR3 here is CATSRTGGSNQPQHF. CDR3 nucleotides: TGTGCCACCAGCAGAACAGGGGGCAGCAATCAGCCCCAGCATTTT. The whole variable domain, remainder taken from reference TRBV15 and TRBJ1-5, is DAMVIQNPRYQVTQFGKPVTLSCSQTLNHNVMYWYQQKSSQAPKLLFHYYDKDFNNEADTPDNFQSRRPNTSFCFLDIRSPGLGDTAMYLCATSRTGGSNQPQHFGDGTRLSIL.

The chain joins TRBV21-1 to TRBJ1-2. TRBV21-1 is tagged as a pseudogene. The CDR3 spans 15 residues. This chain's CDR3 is CASSPPPGPGYGYTF. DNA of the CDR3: TGTGCCAGCAGTCCCCCCCCGGGGCCAGGCTATGGCTACACCTTC.

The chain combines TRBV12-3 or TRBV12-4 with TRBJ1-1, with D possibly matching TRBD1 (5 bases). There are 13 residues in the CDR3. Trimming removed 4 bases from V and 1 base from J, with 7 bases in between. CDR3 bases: TGTGCCAGCAGTTCCCAGGGGAACACTGAAGCTTTCTTT. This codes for CASSSQGNTEAFF.

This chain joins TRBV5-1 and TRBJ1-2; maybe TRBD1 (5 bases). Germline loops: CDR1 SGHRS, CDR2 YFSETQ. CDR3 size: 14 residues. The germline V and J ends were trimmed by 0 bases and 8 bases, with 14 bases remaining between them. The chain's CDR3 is CASSLGSGEAGYTF. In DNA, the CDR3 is TGCGCCAGCAGCTTGGGGTCGGGGGAAGCGGGCTACACCTTC.

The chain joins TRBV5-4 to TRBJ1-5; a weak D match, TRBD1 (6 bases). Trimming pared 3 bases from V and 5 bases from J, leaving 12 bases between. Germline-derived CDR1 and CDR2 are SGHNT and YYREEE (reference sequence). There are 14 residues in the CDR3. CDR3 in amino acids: CASSSQGSDQPQHF. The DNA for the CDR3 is TGTGCCAGCAGCTCGCAGGGGTCCGATCAGCCCCAGCATTTT.

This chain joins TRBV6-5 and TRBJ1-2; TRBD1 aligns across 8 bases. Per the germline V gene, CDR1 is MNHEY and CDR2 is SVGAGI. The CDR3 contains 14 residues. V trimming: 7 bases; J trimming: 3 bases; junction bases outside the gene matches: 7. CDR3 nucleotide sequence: TGTGCCAGCAAATGGGACAGGAGAGACTATGGCTACACCTTC. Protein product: CASKWDRRDYGYTF.

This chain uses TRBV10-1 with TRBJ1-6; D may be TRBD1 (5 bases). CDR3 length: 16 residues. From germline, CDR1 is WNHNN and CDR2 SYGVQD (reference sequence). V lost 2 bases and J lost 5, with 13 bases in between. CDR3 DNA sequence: TGCGCCAGCAGTGAGCCGTGGACACCTAATAATTCACCCCTCCACTTT. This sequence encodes CASSEPWTPNNSPLHF.

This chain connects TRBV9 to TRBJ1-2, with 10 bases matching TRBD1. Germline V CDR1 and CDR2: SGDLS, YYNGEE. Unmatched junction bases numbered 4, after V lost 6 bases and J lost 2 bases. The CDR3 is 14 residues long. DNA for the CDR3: TGTGCCAGCACGAAGACAGGGGGCAACTATGGCTACACCTTC. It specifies CASTKTGGNYGYTF.

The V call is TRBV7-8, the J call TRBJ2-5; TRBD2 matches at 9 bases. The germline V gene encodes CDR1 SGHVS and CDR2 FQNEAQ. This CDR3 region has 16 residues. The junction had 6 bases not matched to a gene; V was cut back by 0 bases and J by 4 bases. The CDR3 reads CASSLAGGGAGETQYF. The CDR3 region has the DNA TGTGCCAGCAGCTTAGCAGGCGGGGGGGCTGGAGAGACCCAGTACTTC.

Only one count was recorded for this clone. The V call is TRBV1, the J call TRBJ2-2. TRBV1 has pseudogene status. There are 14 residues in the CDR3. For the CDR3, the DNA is TGCACCAGGAACCGACGCCCGAACACCGGGGAGCTGTTTTTT. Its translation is CTRNRRPNTGELFF.

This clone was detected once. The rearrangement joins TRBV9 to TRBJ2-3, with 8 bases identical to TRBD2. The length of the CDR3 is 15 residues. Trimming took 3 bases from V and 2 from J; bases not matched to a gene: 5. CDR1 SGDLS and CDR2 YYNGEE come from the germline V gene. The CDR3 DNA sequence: TGTGCCAGCAGCGGAGCGGGGGCAAACACAGATACGCAGTATTTT. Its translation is CASSGAGANTDTQYF.